These T cell receptor beta chains were read from a single sample in a study of cytomegalovirus exposure and HLA in healthy donors. Profiling relied on immunoSEQ multiplex PCR, and the TCRdb table lists in-frame clones only, not all of them. This sample carries fewer than 200,000 clones, 80% to 85% of them seen once, and the ten largest clones take around 1.6%. The sequenced sample consisted of PBMCs. The receptor source for this set is a man aged 50-59 years in good health and CMV-seronegative. Each CDR3 is given with its conserved first and last residue. A D gene is named only where the DNA matches it firmly. Clone size is not always given. Where it is, it says once, few, many or a class for expanded clones.

TRBD2	TRBJ2-3	.	TRBV4-3	TGCGCCAGCAGCCACAGGACTAGCGGCCATCGTGTTACGCAGTATTTT	CASSHRTSGHRVTQYF
.	TRBJ2-3	.	TRBV10-3	TGTGCCATCAGTGCCGGCACAGATACGCAGTATTTT	CAISAGTDTQYF
.	TRBJ2-2	.	TRBV18	TGTGCCAGCTCACCCCGGCAGGGCAGAGGAAACACCGGGGAGCTGTTTTTT	CASSPRQGRGNTGELFF
TRBD1	TRBJ1-4	.	TRBV9	TGTGCCAGCAGCGTAGTGGGGACAGGGGGAGAAAAACTGTTTTTT	CASSVVGTGGEKLFF
.	TRBJ2-7	.	TRBV9	TGTGCCAGCAGCGTAGAAAACAGGGCCCTCTACGAGCAGTACTTC	CASSVENRALYEQYF
.	TRBJ2-2	.	TRBV9	TGTGCCAGCAGCCGGGGGTCCGTAAGCGCCGGGGAGCTGTTTTTT	CASSRGSVSAGELFF
.	TRBJ2-3	.	TRBV2	TGTGCCAGCAGCCCATGGCGGGGCACAGATACGCAGTATTTT	CASSPWRGTDTQYF
.	TRBJ1-2	.	TRBV6-5	TGTGCCAGCAGTACCCAGGGCAACTATGGCTACACCTTC	CASSTQGNYGYTF
TRBD2	TRBJ2-3	.	TRBV28	TGTGCCAGCAGTCTAACGGCTAGCGGGGGGGAACTGCCAGATACGCAGTATTTT	CASSLTASGGELPDTQYF
TRBD1	TRBJ1-2	.	TRBV6-5	TGTGCCAGCAGCGGACAGGGGATGGTGGGCTACACCTTC	CASSGQGMVGYTF
TRBD1	TRBJ1-2	.	TRBV19	TGTGCCAGTAGTAGGACAGGGCGAGGCTACACCTTC	CASSRTGRGYTF
.	TRBJ2-2	few	TRBV7-9	TGTGCCAGCAGTACGACGGGAGCTGGGGAGCTGTTTTTT	CASSTTGAGELFF
TRBD1	TRBJ1-3	.	TRBV5-1	TGCGCCAGCAGCTTGGGTGACAGGGTATCTGGAAACACCATATATTTT	CASSLGDRVSGNTIYF
.	TRBJ1-5	.	TRBV7-2	TGTGCCAGCAGCTTAGTCGCGATTCAGCCCCAGCATTTT	CASSLVAIQPQHF
TRBD1	TRBJ2-7	.	TRBV7-9	TGTGCCAGCAGCCTAAGGGACAGGGGGGGCTACGAGCAGTACTTC	CASSLRDRGGYEQYF
TRBD2	TRBJ2-5	.	TRBV2	TGTGCCAGCAGGAAGACTAGCCTACCTCGCGTGGATGCTGGTACCCAGTACTTC	CASRKTSLPRVDAGTQYF
.	TRBJ2-1	.	TRBV7-2	TGTGCCAGCAGCCGCGAATCGGCCCTAGTGAGTCGGCAGTTCTTC	CASSRESALVSRQFF
.	TRBJ1-4	once	TRBV18	TGTGCCAGCTCACCCCCTGGGGCCCAGGGCTATGAAAAACTGTTTTTT	CASSPPGAQGYEKLFF
TRBD1	TRBJ2-7	.	TRBV28	TGTGCCAGCAGCTCGGGACAGTTGTCCTACGAGCAGTACTTC	CASSSGQLSYEQYF
.	TRBJ2-1	.	TRBV18	TGTGCCAGCTCACCAAGCCTCCGATCGGGACTTTACAATGAGCAGTTCTTC	CASSPSLRSGLYNEQFF
.	TRBJ1-6	once	TRBV10-3	TGTGCCATCAGTTTTAAACAGGATAATTCACCCCTCCACTTT	CAISFKQDNSPLHF
.	TRBJ1-1	.	TRBV7-3	TGTGCCAGCAGCTTAGTACAGGGACATGAAGCTTTCTTT	CASSLVQGHEAFF
.	TRBJ2-1	.	TRBV9	TGTGCCAGCAGCCCCCGGGTAGCTCAAACCCCCCATGAGCAGTTCTTC	CASSPRVAQTPHEQFF
.	TRBJ2-7	.	TRBV4-3	TGCGCCAGCAGCCAAGCCCATGGCAGCTCCTACGAGCAGTACTTC	CASSQAHGSSYEQYF
.	TRBJ2-5	.	TRBV5-1	TGCGCCAGCAGCTTGGCCTCAGGGGAAGAGACCCAGTACTTC	CASSLASGEETQYF
TRBD1	TRBJ1-1	few	TRBV2	TGTGCCAGCATATTAGGACAGGGTGGCGCTTTCTTT	CASILGQGGAFF
.	TRBJ1-5	once	TRBV7-9	TGTGCCAGCAGCTTACGGGACAATCAGCCCCAGCATTTT	CASSLRDNQPQHF
TRBD2	TRBJ2-7	.	TRBV28	TGTGCCAGCAGCATCTCTAGCGGGAGGGCCTATACCGAGCAGTACTTC	CASSISSGRAYTEQYF
TRBD2	TRBJ2-3	.	TRBV7-2	TGTGCCAGCAGCTTAGACCTAGCGGGAGGAGATACGCAGTATTTT	CASSLDLAGGDTQYF
TRBD1	TRBJ1-1	few	TRBV28	TGTGCCAGCAGCTCCATGCGGGACAGGGACACTGAAGCTTTCTTT	CASSSMRDRDTEAFF
TRBD2	TRBJ2-3	.	TRBV7-9	TGTGCCAGCAGCTTAGTAGGGACTAGAAACACAGATACGCAGTATTTT	CASSLVGTRNTDTQYF
TRBD2	TRBJ2-7	.	TRBV19	TGTGCCAGTAGTATGTGGACTAGCGGTTCCTACGAGCAGTACTTC	CASSMWTSGSYEQYF